This T cell receptor (beta chain) was found in a study of T cell responses to AZD1222 COVID-19 vaccine. Regarding the study as a whole: Elevations in Spike-specific TCR breadth and depth followed administration of two AZD1222 doses. Only a handful of AZD1222 recipients tested seropositive at baseline. Across the whole spike, CD4 TCRs peaked at regions 160-218 and 743-854. Donors in the cohort were predominantly white British and more often female, and clonal diversity was possibly underestimated.

Clones were sequenced by immunoSEQ multiplex PCR, and TCRdb holds only the in-frame ones, with some missing. Of approximately 120,000 clones listed, around 89% were seen once; the top ten hold 4.2%. Regarding this clone: Its antigen is undetermined.

The V segment lost 0 bases and the J segment 8 bases; nucleotides outside the gene matches: 9. CDR1 is SGHAT and CDR2 is FQNNGV in the germline V gene. The CDR3 has 16 residues. The TCR was taken from an adult in good health. V is TRBV11-2 and J is TRBJ1-2, with 10 bases that match TRBD1. Sequences were derived from peripheral blood, sampled on day 0 of AZD1222 vaccination. CDR3: CASSLESGTGERGYTF. The CDR3 DNA reads as TGTGCCAGCAGCTTAGAATCAGGGACAGGGGAAAGAGGCTACACCTTC.